Many counts were recorded for the clone carrying this TCR beta chain. The V end was cut by 3 bases, the J end by 0 bases, with 11 bases between. Germline values: CDR1 LGHDT, CDR2 YNNKEL (reference sequence). This CDR3 comprises 15 residues. Naive CD8 T cells underwent sorting with the CD8+CD4-CCR7+CD45RA+ definition. MiXCR was run by TCRdb on the PCR reads, yielding one entry per CDR3 protein. The repertoire holds more than 550,000 distinct CDR3 sequences, with roughly 23% as singletons. The sample belongs to a study of molecular identifiers for immune sequencing clone quantification. Specimen: naive CD8+ T cells from blood, with Jurkat cell RNA spiked in. Subset described: FACS-sorted CD8+CD4-CCR7+CD45RA+ naive T cells. This clonotype was obtained from a human donor in good health. Some libraries in this study had Jurkat cell RNA spiked in. V is TRBV3-1 and J is TRBJ1-1; D is ambiguous. CDR3 sequence (DNA): TGTGCCAGCAGCCACGAACGGAACATGAACACTGAAGCTTTCTTT. As protein: CASSHERNMNTEAFF.